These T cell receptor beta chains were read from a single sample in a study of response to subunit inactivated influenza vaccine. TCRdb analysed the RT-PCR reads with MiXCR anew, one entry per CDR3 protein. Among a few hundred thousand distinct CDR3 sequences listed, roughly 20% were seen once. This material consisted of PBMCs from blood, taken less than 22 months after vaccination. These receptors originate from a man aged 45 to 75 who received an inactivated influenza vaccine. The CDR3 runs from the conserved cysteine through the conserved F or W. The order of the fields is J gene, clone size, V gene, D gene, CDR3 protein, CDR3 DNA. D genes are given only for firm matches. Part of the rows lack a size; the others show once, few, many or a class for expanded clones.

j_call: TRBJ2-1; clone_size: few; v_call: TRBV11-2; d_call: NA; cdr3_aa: CASSLDEQFF; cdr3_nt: TGTGCCAGCAGTCTGGACGAGCAGTTCTTC
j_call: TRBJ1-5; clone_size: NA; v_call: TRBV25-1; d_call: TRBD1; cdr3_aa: CASSHSLPGQAAKAFYSNQPQHF; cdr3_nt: TGTGCCAGCAGCCATAGCCTCCCGGGACAGGCAGCCAAGGCATTTTATAGCAATCAGCCCCAGCATTTT
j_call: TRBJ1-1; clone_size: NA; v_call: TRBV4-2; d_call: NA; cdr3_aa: CASSQGYALSGEAFF; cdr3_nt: TGTGCCAGCAGCCAAGGATACGCCTTGTCAGGTGAAGCTTTCTTT
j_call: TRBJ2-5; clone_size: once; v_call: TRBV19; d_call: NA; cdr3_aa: CASSIASFSARGETQYF; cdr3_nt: TGTGCCAGTAGTATAGCCTCTTTTAGCGCAAGGGGAGAGACCCAGTACTTC
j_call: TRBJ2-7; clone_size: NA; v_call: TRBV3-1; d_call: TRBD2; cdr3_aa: CASSQEGLAGEEQYF; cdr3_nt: TGTGCCAGCAGCCAAGAAGGACTAGCGGGAGAAGAGCAGTACTTC
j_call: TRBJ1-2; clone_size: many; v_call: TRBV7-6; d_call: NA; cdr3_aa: CASSLVGGSMQGYTF; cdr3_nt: TGTGCCAGCAGCTTAGTAGGAGGGTCGATGCAAGGCTACACCTTC
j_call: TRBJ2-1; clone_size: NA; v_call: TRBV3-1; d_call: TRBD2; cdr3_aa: CASSQDWGAGGPYNEQFF; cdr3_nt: TGTGCCAGCAGCCAAGATTGGGGAGCGGGAGGACCCTACAATGAGCAGTTCTTC
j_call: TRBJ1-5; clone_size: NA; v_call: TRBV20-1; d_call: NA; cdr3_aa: CSARGTDDQPQHF; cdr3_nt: TGCAGTGCTAGAGGGACAGACGATCAGCCCCAGCATTTT
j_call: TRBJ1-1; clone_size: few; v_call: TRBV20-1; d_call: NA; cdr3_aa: CSARDDVSNTEAFF; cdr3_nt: TGCAGTGCTAGAGATGACGTGAGCAACACTGAAGCTTTCTTT
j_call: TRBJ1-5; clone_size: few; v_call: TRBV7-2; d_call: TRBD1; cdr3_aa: CASSYWDRFDQPQHF; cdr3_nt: TGTGCCAGCAGCTACTGGGACAGGTTTGATCAGCCCCAGCATTTT
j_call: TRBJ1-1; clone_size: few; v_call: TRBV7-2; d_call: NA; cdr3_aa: CASRPFGTSMNTEAFF; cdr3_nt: TGTGCCAGTCGCCCGTTCGGGACCTCCATGAACACTGAAGCTTTCTTT
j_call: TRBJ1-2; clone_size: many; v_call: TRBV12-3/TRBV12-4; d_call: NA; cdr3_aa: CASSPDRLYGYTF; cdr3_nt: TGTGCCAGCAGTCCCGACAGGCTTTATGGCTACACCTTC
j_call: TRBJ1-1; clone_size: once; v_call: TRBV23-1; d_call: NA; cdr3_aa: CASILQGNLGAFF; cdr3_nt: TGCGCCAGCATACTACAGGGCAATCTTGGAGCTTTCTTT
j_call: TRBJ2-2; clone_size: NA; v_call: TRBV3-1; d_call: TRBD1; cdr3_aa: CATGRQGSNTGELFF; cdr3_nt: TGTGCCACAGGTAGACAGGGCTCGAACACCGGGGAGCTGTTTTTT
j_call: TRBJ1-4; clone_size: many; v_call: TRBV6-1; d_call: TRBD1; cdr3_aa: CASIRDRDNEKLFF; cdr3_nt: TGTGCCAGCATCCGGGACAGGGATAATGAAAAACTGTTTTTT
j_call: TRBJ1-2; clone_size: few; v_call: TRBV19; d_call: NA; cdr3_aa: CASSQQIRSNYGYTF; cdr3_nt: TGTGCCAGTAGTCAACAGATCCGATCTAACTATGGCTACACCTTC
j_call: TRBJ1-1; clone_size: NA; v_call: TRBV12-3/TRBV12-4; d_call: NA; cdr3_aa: CASSFIGTEAFF; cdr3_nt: TGTGCCAGCAGTTTTATCGGCACTGAAGCTTTCTTT
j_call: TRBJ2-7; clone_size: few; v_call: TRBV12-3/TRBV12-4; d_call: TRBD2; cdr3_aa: CASSLTSGVSYEQYF; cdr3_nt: TGTGCCAGCAGTTTAACTAGCGGGGTTTCCTACGAGCAGTACTTC
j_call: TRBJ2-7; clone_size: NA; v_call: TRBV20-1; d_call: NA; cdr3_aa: CSASLLNEQYF; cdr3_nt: TGCAGTGCTAGCCTACTTAACGAGCAGTACTTC
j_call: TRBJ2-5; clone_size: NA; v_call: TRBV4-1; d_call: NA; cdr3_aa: CASSQGPSLETQYF; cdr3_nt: TGCGCCAGCAGCCAAGGACCGTCGTTGGAGACCCAGTACTTC
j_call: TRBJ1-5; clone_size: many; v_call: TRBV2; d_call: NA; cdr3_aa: CASSRRQPGFSNQPQHF; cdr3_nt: TGTGCCAGCAGTCGGAGACAGCCGGGGTTCAGCAATCAGCCCCAGCATTTT
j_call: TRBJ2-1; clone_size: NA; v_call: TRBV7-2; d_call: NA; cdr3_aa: CASSLALVWVF; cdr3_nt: TGTGCCAGCAGCTTAGCGTTAGTCTGGGTCTTC
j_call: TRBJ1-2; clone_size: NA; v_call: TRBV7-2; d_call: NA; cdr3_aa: CASTRASYGYTF; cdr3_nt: TGTGCCAGCACCCGGGCCTCCTATGGCTACACCTTC
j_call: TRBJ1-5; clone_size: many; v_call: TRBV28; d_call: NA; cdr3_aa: CATRAGGSNQPQHF; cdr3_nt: TGTGCCACCAGGGCAGGTGGTAGCAATCAGCCCCAGCATTTT
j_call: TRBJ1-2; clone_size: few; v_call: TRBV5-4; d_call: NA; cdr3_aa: CASSRVGTANYGYTF; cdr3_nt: TGTGCCAGCAGCCGTGTAGGGACGGCAAACTATGGCTACACCTTC